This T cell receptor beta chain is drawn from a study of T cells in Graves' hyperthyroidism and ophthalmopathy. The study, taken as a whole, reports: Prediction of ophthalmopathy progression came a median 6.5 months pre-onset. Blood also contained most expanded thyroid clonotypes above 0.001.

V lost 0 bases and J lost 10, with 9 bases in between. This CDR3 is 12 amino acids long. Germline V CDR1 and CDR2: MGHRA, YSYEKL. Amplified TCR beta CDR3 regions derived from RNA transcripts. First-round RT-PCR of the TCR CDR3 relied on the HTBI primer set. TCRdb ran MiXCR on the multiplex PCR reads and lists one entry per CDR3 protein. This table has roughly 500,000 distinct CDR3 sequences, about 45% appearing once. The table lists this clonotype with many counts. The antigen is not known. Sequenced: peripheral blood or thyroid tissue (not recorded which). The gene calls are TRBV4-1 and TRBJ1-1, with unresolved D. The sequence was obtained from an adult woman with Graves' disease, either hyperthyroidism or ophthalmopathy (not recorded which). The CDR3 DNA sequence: TGCGCCAGCAGCCAAGATAGGAGAGGAGCTTTCTTT. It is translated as CASSQDRRGAFF.